This TCR beta chain is drawn from a study of blood T cells in healthy people across ages. This clonotype has a handful of counts. The antigen is unknown. The extraction recovered at least 5.5 micrograms of total RNA per sample. Germline CDR1 is LGHNA and CDR2 is YNFKEQ. The CDR3 consists of 13 residues. V was trimmed by 3 bases and J by 2 bases, leaving 7 bases between them. Alongside a J-beta primer mix, a sample-barcoded 5' primer served in a second PCR lasting roughly 6 to 11 cycles. Every individual sample yielded 2.5 million or more paired-end reads (each containing CDR3). TCRdb recomputed calls from the 5' RACE reads with MiXCR, one row per CDR3 protein. This sample has 600,000 to 800,000 distinct CDR3 sequences, with approximately 52% found just once. General study findings and limits: Unsorted PBMC material precluded a definitive naive versus antigen-experienced comparison. Changes seen in expanded clonotypes were possibly confounded by donor CMV status left unknown.

The TCR comes from a woman older than 75 in good health. Sequences were obtained from blood. V and J are TRBV4-2 and TRBJ1-2; D uncertain. In DNA, the CDR3 is TGTGCCAGCAGCCAGGAACGGAACTATGGCTACACCTTC. Its protein is CASSQERNYGYTF.